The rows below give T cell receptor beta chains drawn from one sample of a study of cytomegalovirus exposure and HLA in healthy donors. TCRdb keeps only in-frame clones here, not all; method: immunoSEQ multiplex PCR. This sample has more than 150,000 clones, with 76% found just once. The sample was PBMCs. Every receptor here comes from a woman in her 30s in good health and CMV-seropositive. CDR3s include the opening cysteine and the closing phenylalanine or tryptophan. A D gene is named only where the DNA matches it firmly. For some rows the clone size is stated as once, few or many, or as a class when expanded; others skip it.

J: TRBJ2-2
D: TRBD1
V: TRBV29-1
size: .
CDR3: CSARQGSGTGELFF
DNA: TGCAGCGCCCGACAGGGAAGTGGCACCGGGGAGCTGTTTTTT

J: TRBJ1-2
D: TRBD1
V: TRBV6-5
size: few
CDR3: CASTRGQNGYTF
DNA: TGTGCCAGCACCAGGGGGCAGAATGGCTACACCTTC

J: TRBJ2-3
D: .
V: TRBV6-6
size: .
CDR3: CASTVQGRRRYTQYF
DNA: TGTGCCAGCACCGTACAGGGAAGGAGGAGATATACGCAGTATTTT

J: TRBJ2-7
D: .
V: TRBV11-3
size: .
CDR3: CASSLGGGLPYEQYF
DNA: TGTGCCAGCAGCTTAGGCGGGGGCCTCCCCTACGAGCAGTACTTC

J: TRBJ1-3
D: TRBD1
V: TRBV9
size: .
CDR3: CASSAGQGPGNTIYF
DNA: TGTGCCAGCAGCGCGGGACAGGGGCCGGGTAACACCATATATTTT

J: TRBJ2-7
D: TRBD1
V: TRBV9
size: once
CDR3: CASSAAGTGSYEQYF
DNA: TGTGCCAGCAGCGCGGCCGGGACAGGGTCCTACGAGCAGTACTTC

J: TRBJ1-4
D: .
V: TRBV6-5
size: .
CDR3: CASKPGGAEKLFF
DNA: TGTGCCAGCAAACCCGGAGGGGCAGAAAAACTGTTTTTT

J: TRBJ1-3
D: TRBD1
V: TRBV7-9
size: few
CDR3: CASSVGRDRGNTIYF
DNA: TGTGCCAGCAGCGTAGGCCGGGACAGGGGAAACACCATATATTTT

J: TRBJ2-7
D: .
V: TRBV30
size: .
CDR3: CAWSVGGPYERYF
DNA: TGTGCCTGGAGTGTCGGGGGGCCCTACGAGCGGTACTTC

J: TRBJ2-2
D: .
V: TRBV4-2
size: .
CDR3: CASSLYTGELFF
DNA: TGTGCCAGCAGCCTCTACACCGGGGAGCTGTTTTTT

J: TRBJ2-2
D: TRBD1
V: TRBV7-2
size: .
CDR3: CASSPGTGLTGELFF
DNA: TGTGCCAGCAGTCCCGGGACAGGGTTAACCGGGGAGCTGTTTTTT

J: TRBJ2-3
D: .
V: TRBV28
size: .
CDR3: CASSLPGAGTDTQYF
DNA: TGTGCCAGCAGTTTACCAGGGGCTGGGACAGATACGCAGTATTTT

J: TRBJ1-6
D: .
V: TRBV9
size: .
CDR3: CASSVGPSPDNSPLHF
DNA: TGTGCCAGCAGCGTGGGCCCCTCCCCCGATAATTCACCCCTCCACTTT

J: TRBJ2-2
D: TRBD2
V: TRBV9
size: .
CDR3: CASSATSGEGGELFF
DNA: TGTGCCAGCAGCGCGACTAGCGGGGAGGGCGGGGAGCTGTTTTTT

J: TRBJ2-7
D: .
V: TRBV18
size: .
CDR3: CASSLHRDTTDEQYF
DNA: TGTGCCAGCTCTCTACACCGGGACACGACGGACGAGCAGTACTTC

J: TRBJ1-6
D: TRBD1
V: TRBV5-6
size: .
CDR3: CASSLEGQGNSPLHF
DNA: TGTGCCAGCAGCTTGGAGGGACAGGGGAATTCACCCCTCCACTTT

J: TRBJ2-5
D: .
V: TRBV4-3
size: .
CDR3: CASSHGADQETQYF
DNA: TGCGCCAGCAGCCACGGAGCAGATCAAGAGACCCAGTACTTC

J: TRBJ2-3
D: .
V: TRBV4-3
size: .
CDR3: CASSQDPADTQYF
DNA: TGCGCCAGCAGCCAAGACCCTGCAGATACGCAGTATTTT

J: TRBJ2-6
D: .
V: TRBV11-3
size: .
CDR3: CASSLEQRGANVLTF
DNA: TGTGCCAGCAGCTTAGAACAGCGGGGGGCCAACGTCCTGACTTTC

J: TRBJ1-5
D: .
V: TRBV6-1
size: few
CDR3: CASSEQGQPQHF
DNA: TGTGCCAGCAGTGAGCAGGGTCAGCCCCAGCATTTT

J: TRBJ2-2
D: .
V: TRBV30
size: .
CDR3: CASPVRSGELFF
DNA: TGTGCCTCCCCGGTGAGAAGCGGGGAGCTGTTTTTT

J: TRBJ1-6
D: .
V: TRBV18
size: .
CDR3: CASSTDNSPLHF
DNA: TGTGCCAGCTCCACGGATAATTCACCCCTCCACTTT

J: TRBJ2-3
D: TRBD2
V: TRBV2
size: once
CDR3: CASSEQGGGTDTQYF
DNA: TGTGCCAGCAGTGAACAGGGCGGGGGGACAGATACGCAGTATTTT

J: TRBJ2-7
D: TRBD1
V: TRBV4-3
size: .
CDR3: CASSQDRTGFDFTKQYF
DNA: TGCGCCAGCAGCCAAGATAGGACAGGCTTTGATTTTACGAAGCAGTACTTC

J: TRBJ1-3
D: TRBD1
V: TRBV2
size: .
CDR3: CASSEVRGQGTGNTIYF
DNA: TGTGCCAGCAGTGAAGTAAGAGGACAGGGAACTGGAAACACCATATATTTT

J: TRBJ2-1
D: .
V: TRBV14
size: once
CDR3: CASSRQESSYNEQFF
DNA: TGTGCCAGCAGCCGACAGGAGAGCTCCTACAATGAGCAGTTCTTC

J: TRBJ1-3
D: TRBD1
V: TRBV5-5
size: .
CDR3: CASSWGTGSSVGTIYF
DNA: TGTGCCAGCAGCTGGGGGACAGGGTCCTCGGTCGGCACCATATATTTT

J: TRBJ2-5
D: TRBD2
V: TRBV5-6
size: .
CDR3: CASSRGLAGALGETQYF
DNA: TGTGCCAGCAGTCGAGGACTAGCGGGTGCCTTGGGGGAGACCCAGTACTTC

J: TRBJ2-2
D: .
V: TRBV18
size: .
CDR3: CASSPAGAYGELFF
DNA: TGTGCCAGCTCACCTGCGGGGGCGTACGGGGAGCTGTTTTTT

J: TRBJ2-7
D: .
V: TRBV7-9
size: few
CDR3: CASSLAGAETYEQYF
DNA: TGTGCCAGCAGCTTAGCGGGGGCAGAAACCTACGAGCAGTACTTC

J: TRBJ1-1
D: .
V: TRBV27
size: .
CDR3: CASTPGGVNTEAFF
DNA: TGTGCCAGCACCCCGGGGGGCGTGAACACTGAAGCTTTCTTT

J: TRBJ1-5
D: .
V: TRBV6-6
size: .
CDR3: CASRDTGLSNQPQHF
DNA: TGTGCCAGCAGGGATACAGGGCTGAGCAATCAGCCCCAGCATTTT

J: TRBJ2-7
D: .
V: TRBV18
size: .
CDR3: CASSPGAGESYEQYF
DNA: TGTGCCAGCTCACCAGGGGCAGGGGAGTCCTACGAGCAGTACTTC

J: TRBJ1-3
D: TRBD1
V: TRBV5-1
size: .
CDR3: CASTTGGAGNTIYF
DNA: TGCGCCAGCACCACAGGGGGCGCTGGAAACACCATATATTTT

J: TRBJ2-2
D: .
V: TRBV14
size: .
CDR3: CASSQLTPGIGELFF
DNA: TGTGCCAGCAGCCAGTTGACCCCGGGGATCGGGGAGCTGTTTTTT

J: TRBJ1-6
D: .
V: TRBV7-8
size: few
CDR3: CASSLVGHSGSPLHF
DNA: TGTGCCAGCAGCTTAGTCGGTCATTCGGGTTCACCCCTCCACTTT

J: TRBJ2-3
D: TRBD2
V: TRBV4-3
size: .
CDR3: CASSRGRGLLTDTQYF
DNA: TGCGCCAGCAGCCGCGGGAGGGGGCTTTTAACAGATACGCAGTATTTT

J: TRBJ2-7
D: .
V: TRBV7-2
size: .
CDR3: CASSLIPVAAGYEQYF
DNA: TGTGCCAGCAGCTTAATCCCGGTGGCCGCGGGGTACGAGCAGTACTTC

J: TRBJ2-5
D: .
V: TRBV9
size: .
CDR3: CASSVGGGAGETQYF
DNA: TGTGCCAGCAGCGTAGGCGGGGGCGCGGGGGAGACCCAGTACTTC

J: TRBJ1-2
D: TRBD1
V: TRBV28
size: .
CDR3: CASFPGQGAGGYTF
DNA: TGTGCCAGCTTTCCGGGACAGGGGGCGGGAGGCTACACCTTC

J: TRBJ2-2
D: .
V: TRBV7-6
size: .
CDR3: CASSRLTGELFF
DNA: TGTGCCAGCAGCCGGTTGACCGGGGAGCTGTTTTTT

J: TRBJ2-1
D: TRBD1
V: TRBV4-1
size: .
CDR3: CASSQGTGRAYNEQFF
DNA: TGCGCCAGCAGCCAAGGGACAGGGCGGGCCTACAATGAGCAGTTCTTC

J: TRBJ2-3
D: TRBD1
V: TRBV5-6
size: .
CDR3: CASSLSGGESLSTDTQYF
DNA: TGTGCCAGCAGCTTGTCAGGGGGCGAATCCCTTAGCACAGATACGCAGTATTTT

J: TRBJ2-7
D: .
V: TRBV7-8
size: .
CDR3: CASRGLGRGLKGEQYF
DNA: TGTGCCAGCAGGGGATTAGGGCGGGGGCTAAAAGGAGAGCAGTACTTC

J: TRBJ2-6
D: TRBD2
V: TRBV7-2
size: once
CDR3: CASSFGGGRGANVLTF
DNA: TGTGCCAGCAGCTTTGGGGGAGGGAGAGGGGCCAACGTCCTGACTTTC

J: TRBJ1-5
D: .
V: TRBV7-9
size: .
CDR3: CASSPQGQPQHF
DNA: TGTGCCAGCAGTCCCCAGGGTCAGCCCCAGCATTTT

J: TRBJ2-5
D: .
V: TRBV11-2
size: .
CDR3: CASSLGAGIPQETQYF
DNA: TGTGCCAGCAGCTTAGGGGCGGGGATACCCCAAGAGACCCAGTACTTC

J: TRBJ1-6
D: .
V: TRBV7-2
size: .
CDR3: CASTSSYNSPLHF
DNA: TGTGCCAGCACGAGCTCCTATAATTCACCCCTCCACTTT

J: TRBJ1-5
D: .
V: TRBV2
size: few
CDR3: CASQGVSNQPQHF
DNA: TGTGCCAGCCAGGGCGTTAGCAATCAGCCCCAGCATTTT

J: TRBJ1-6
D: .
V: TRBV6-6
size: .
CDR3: CASDNHGESYNSPLHF
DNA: TGTGCCAGCGATAATCACGGGGAATCCTATAATTCACCCCTCCACTTT

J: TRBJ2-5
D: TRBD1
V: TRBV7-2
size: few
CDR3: CASSFQGASEETQYF
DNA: TGTGCCAGCAGCTTCCAGGGGGCTAGTGAAGAGACCCAGTACTTC

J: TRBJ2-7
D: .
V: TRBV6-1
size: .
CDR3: CASSERVPSYEQYF
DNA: TGTGCCAGCAGTGAACGGGTTCCCTCCTACGAGCAGTACTTC

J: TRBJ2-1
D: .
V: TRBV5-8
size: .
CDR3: CASSWGGQDEQFF
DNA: TGTGCCAGCAGCTGGGGGGGGCAAGATGAGCAGTTCTTC

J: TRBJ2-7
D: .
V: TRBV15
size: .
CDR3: CATSSSPIYEQYF
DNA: TGTGCCACCAGCAGTTCCCCTATTTACGAGCAGTACTTC

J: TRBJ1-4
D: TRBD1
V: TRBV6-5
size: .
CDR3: CASKPGQGDEKLFF
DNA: TGTGCCAGCAAACCGGGACAGGGTGATGAAAAACTGTTTTTT